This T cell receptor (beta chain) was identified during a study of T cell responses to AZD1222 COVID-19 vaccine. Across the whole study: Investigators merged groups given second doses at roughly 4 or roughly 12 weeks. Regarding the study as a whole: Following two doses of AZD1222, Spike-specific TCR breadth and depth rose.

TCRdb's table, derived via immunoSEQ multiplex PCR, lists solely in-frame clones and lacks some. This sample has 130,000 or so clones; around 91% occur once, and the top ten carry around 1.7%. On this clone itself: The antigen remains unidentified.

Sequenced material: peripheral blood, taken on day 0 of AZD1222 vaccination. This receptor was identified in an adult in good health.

The CDR3 loop is CASNPPLDTGELFF. The DNA of the CDR3 is TGTGCCAGCAACCCTCCCCTAGACACCGGGGAGCTGTTTTTT. J is TRBJ2-2 and V is TRBV6-2 or TRBV6-3; D not certain. Germline CDR1 MNHEY, CDR2 SVGEGT. Trimming removed 7 bases from V and 3 bases from J, with 12 bases in between. This CDR3 contains 14 residues.